Presented here are 28 T cell receptor beta chains from one specimen sequenced in a study of blood T cells in healthy people across ages. A second about 6 to 12 cycle PCR used barcoded and J-beta primers. TCRdb reprocessed the 5' RACE reads via MiXCR and lists one record per CDR3 protein. The sample contains hundreds of thousands of distinct CDR3 sequences, approximately 50% of which appear only once. The source material was blood. These receptors all come from a woman between 55 and 75 years old in good health.

This clonotype was picked up a small number of times. The chain recombines TRBV7-3 with TRBJ2-1; a weak D match, TRBD2 (8 bases). Germline V gives CDR1 SGHTA, CDR2 FQGTGA. Trimming pared 4 bases from V and 4 bases from J, leaving 20 bases between. This CDR3 is 17 amino acids long. The DNA for the CDR3 is TGTGCCAGCAGCTCCAACCCGGGGGGGGACAGTTACAATGAGCAGTTCTTC. Translated: CASSSNPGGDSYNEQFF. Complete variable domain (other parts from reference TRBV7-3 and TRBJ2-1): GAGVSQTPSNKVTEKGKYVELRCDPISGHTALYWYRQSLGQGPEFLIYFQGTGAADDSGLPNDRFFAVRPEGSVSTLKIQRTERGDSAVYLCASSSNPGGDSYNEQFFGPGTRLTVL.

The chain joins TRBV2 to TRBJ1-1; D not resolved. Trimming pared 6 bases from V and 5 bases from J, leaving 7 bases between. Per the germline V gene, CDR1 is SNHLY and CDR2 is FYNNEI. The CDR3 runs 11 residues. Here the CDR3 reads CASRTRTEAFF. The DNA of the CDR3 is TGTGCCAGCAGGACGAGGACTGAAGCTTTCTTT.

This clonotype was seen a few times. The chain links TRBV25-1 to TRBJ2-1; D is uncertain. V lost 4 bases and J lost 0, with 13 bases in between. This CDR3 is 16 amino acids long. CDR1 is MGHDK and CDR2 is SYGVNS in the germline V gene. This chain's CDR3 is CASSAGGSDSYNEQFF. The CDR3 DNA reads as TGTGCCAGCAGTGCTGGTGGCTCCGACTCCTACAATGAGCAGTTCTTC. Full variable domain (rest looked up from reference TRBV25-1 and TRBJ2-1): EADIYQTPRYLVIGTGKKITLECSQTMGHDKMYWYQQDPGMELHLIHYSYGVNSTEKGDLSSESTVSRIRTEHFPLTLESARPSHTSQYLCASSAGGSDSYNEQFFGPGTRLTVL.

This clonotype has a handful of counts. The chain combines TRBV20-1 with TRBJ2-6; 8 bases fit TRBD1. The CDR3 is 16 amino acids. The ends lost 3 bases at V and 2 bases at J; junction bases unmatched: 6. Germline V gene lookup returns CDR1 DFQATT and CDR2 SNEGSKA (reference sequence). In DNA form, the CDR3 reads TGCAGTGCTAGGGCCGCGACAGGGGCTGGGGCCAACGTCCTGACTTTC. Translation gives CSARAATGAGANVLTF.

The rearrangement joins TRBV11-2 to TRBJ1-6; D perhaps matches TRBD1 (5 bases). The V and J ends lost 0 bases and 7 bases respectively, with 13 bases between them. Germline CDR1 and CDR2: SGHAT and FQNNGV. The CDR3 runs to 16 residues. CDR3 sequence reads: CASSLDQGGENSPLHF. The CDR3 bases are TGTGCCAGCAGCTTAGATCAAGGAGGGGAGAATTCACCCCTCCACTTT.

This clonotype has only a few counts. V gene TRBV14 combines with J gene TRBJ2-1; tentative D call: TRBD2 (6 bases). Trimming cost V 1 base and J 11 bases, with 6 bases left between them. The CDR3 is 11 residues long. The germline CDR1 and CDR2 sequences are SGHDN and FVKESK. The CDR3 DNA reads as TGTGCCAGCAGCCAAGGGACTAAGCAGTTCTTC. Translating it yields CASSQGTKQFF.

The chain employs TRBV24-1 and TRBJ2-1; no reliable D call. The CDR3 covers 16 residues. V lost 3 bases and J lost 7, with 18 bases in between. The germline V gene has CDR1 KGHDR and CDR2 SFDVKD. CDR3 in DNA: TGTGCCACCAGTGATGCCTCATGGACCACGACTAATGAGCAGTTCTTC. It yields the protein CATSDASWTTTNEQFF.

This chain uses TRBV12-3 or TRBV12-4 with TRBJ2-3; D ambiguous. The CDR3 totals 13 residues. Trimming stripped 5 bases from V and 4 bases from J, with 10 bases between. CDR3: CASSRERADTQYF. CDR3 DNA: TGTGCCAGCAGTAGAGAGCGAGCAGATACGCAGTATTTT.

This clonotype appeared a few times. The rearrangement links TRBV20-1 to TRBJ2-1, with a tentative D call TRBD2 (5 bases). V was shortened by 8 bases and J by 0 bases, with 14 bases between the two germline ends. The length of the CDR3 is 14 residues. CDR1 and CDR2 from the germline V gene are DFQATT and SNEGSKA (reference sequence). Here the CDR3 DNA reads TGCAGTCCCCGGCCTAGCAGCTCCTACAATGAGCAGTTCTTC. It translates to CSPRPSSSYNEQFF.

The rearrangement links TRBV4-3 to TRBJ2-7; D is unresolved. Per germline, CDR1 LGHNA and CDR2 YSLEER. Trimming cost V 1 base and J 6 bases, with 13 bases left between them. The CDR3 loop spans 14 amino acids. The CDR3: CASSQGRTVGEQYF. As DNA, the CDR3 is TGCGCCAGCAGCCAAGGCAGGACGGTTGGCGAGCAGTACTTC.

This clonotype was recorded at least ten times. Sequence at one end of the junction differs from germline and may be a read error. J is TRBJ2-3 and V is TRBV7-2, with 9 bases fitting TRBD2. The CDR3 sequence is 15 residues long. Germline V gene data show CDR1 as SGHTA and CDR2 as FQGNSA. CDR3 nucleotide sequence: TGTGCCAGCAGCCTAGCGGGAACAAGCACAGATACGCAGTATTTT. Its translation: CASSLAGTSTDTQYF. The variable domain in full, completed from reference TRBV7-2 and TRBJ2-3, reads GAGVSQSPSNKVTEKGKDVELRCDPISGHTALYWYRQSLGQGLEFLIYFQGNSAPDKSGLPSDRFSAERTGGSVSTLTIQRTQQEDSAVYLCASSLAGTSTDTQYFGPGTRLTVL.

V and J are TRBV2 and TRBJ1-2; a weak D match, TRBD1 (6 bases). Germline V gene data show CDR1 as SNHLY and CDR2 as FYNNEI. V gave up 6 bases and J gave up 4 bases, with 6 bases separating them. The CDR3 length is 11 residues. The DNA for the CDR3 is TGTGCCAGCAGGACAGGCTATGGCTACACCTTC. Its translation is CASRTGYGYTF.

Notes on this clonotype: Compared with germline, one end of the junction differs, possibly owing to a read error. The V gene is TRBV7-9, the J gene TRBJ2-1; D unresolved. This CDR3 comprises 14 residues. Germline V CDR1 and CDR2: SEHNR, FQNEAQ (reference sequence). CDR3 nucleotide sequence: TGTGACAGCAGCTTAGCCGGTGGAGTTAATGAGCAGTTCTTC. Translated, it gives CDSSLAGGVNEQFF.

The chain joins TRBV6-2 or TRBV6-3 to TRBJ2-7, with unresolved D. CDR3 length equals 16 residues. Trimming removed 4 bases from V and 5 bases from J, with 21 bases in between. CDR1 is MNHEY, CDR2 SVGEGT, per germline. The CDR3 DNA follows: TGTGCCAGCAGTTTCCTACCCCGCGGAGTAAGCGACGAGCAGTACTTC. This encodes CASSFLPRGVSDEQYF.

The chain is built from TRBV28 and TRBJ2-7, with 12 nucleotides matching TRBD2. Germline CDR1 MDHEN, CDR2 SYDVKM. The V gene end was trimmed by 4 bases and the J gene end by 2 bases; junction bases not matched to a gene: 6. CDR3 length equals 16 residues. CDR3 loop: CASSSSSGRATYEQYF. In nucleotides, the CDR3 is TGTGCCAGCAGTTCCTCTAGCGGGAGGGCCACCTACGAGCAGTACTTC.

This clonotype was detected only a few times. The chain couples TRBV20-1 to TRBJ2-7; perhaps D is TRBD1 or TRBD2 (6 bases each). The J call may be incorrect, as the DNA end agrees better with TRBJ2-5. The CDR3 covers 15 residues. Germline V CDR1 and CDR2: DFQATT, SNEGSKA (reference sequence). The CDR3: CSARDRGGTMKTQYF. In nucleotides, the CDR3 is TGCAGTGCTAGAGATCGAGGCGGGACAATGAAGACCCAGTACTTC.

The rearrangement uses TRBV3-1 and TRBJ2-7; a possible D gene is TRBD2 (5 bases). CDR3 length: 15 amino acids. The ends were cut back, 1 base at V and 0 bases at J, with 10 bases in the middle. The germline gives CDR1 LGHDT, CDR2 YNNKEL (reference sequence). The CDR3 is CASSQGRLSSYEQYF. The CDR3 nucleotides read TGTGCCAGCAGCCAAGGGAGGCTTAGCTCCTACGAGCAGTACTTC.

The rearrangement links TRBV24-1 to TRBJ2-3; TRBD1 aligns across 8 bases. The trim removed 4 bases at V and 4 bases at J, leaving 9 bases unmatched. Germline V gene data show CDR1 as KGHDR and CDR2 as SFDVKD. The CDR3 runs to 16 residues. The CDR3 coding sequence is TGTGCCACCAGTGACCAGGACAGGGTGGTTTCAGATACGCAGTATTTT. Protein: CATSDQDRVVSDTQYF.

This clonotype came up a few times. CDR3 in DNA: TGCAGTGCTAGAGATCGGAACCCATCTACTAGCGGGAATTTCTACGAGCAGTACTTC. Translation: CSARDRNPSTSGNFYEQYF. The chain uses TRBV20-1 and TRBJ2-4; 10 positions agree with TRBD2. The assigned J gene may be wrong: the sequence end matches TRBJ2-7 better. The CDR3 runs to 19 residues. Germline V gives CDR1 DFQATT, CDR2 SNEGSKA (reference sequence).

This clonotype was recorded a few times. This rearrangement joins TRBV7-9 to TRBJ2-5; D is perhaps TRBD1 or TRBD2 (6 bases each). V lost 2 bases and J lost 5, with 24 bases in between. CDR1 and CDR2 from the germline V gene are SEHNR and FQNEAQ (reference sequence). CDR3 length: 18 amino acids. The CDR3 nucleotides read TGTGCCAGCAGCTTATCTGGTCGTAGCGGAGGGGGTCAGGAGACCCAGTACTTC. The encoded protein is CASSLSGRSGGGQETQYF. The entire variable domain, with the rest obtained from reference TRBV7-9 and TRBJ2-5, is as follows: DTGVSQNPRHKITKRGQNVTFRCDPISEHNRLYWYRQTLGQGPEFLTYFQNEAQLEKSRLLSDRFSAERPKGSFSTLEIQRTEQGDSAMYLCASSLSGRSGGGQETQYFGPGTRLLVL.

A note on this clonotype: A much bigger clone sits one base away, suggesting this may be a read error. The gene calls are TRBV28 and TRBJ2-5; possible D gene TRBD1, 6 bases. CDR1 is MDHEN and CDR2 is SYDVKM in the germline V gene. V was shortened by 7 bases and J by 0 bases, with 15 bases between the two germline ends. This CDR3 is 15 amino acids long. CDR3 sequence: CASIGQTTNQETQYF. In nucleotides, the CDR3 is TGTGCCAGCATCGGACAGACGACGAACCAAGAGACCCAGTACTTC. The variable domain in full, completed from reference TRBV28 and TRBJ2-5, reads DVKVTQSSRYLVKRTGEKVFLECVQDMDHENMFWYRQDPGLGLRLIYFSYDVKMKEKGDIPEGYSVSREKKERFSLILESASTNQTSMYLCASIGQTTNQETQYFGPGTRLLVL.

The rearrangement uses TRBV7-2 and TRBJ2-7; no firm D call. Germline V gene sequence: CDR1 SGHTA, CDR2 FQGNSA. The CDR3 has 14 amino acids. V lost 6 bases to trimming and J lost 0 bases, with 12 bases between them. CDR3 nucleotides: TGTGCCAGCAGACCACAGAGTAGCTCCTACGAGCAGTACTTC. Translated, it gives CASRPQSSSYEQYF.

This clonotype was picked up a small number of times. V gene TRBV4-2 combines with J gene TRBJ2-7, with TRBD1 identical over 7 bases. CDR1 is LGHNA and CDR2 is YNFKEQ in the germline V gene. The length of the CDR3 is 15 residues. After removal of 0 bases from V and 4 bases from J, the junction contained 6 bases not matched to a gene. The CDR3 DNA reads as TGTGCCAGCAGCCAAGAGGGCAGGGGGATTTACGAGCAGTACTTC. It yields the protein CASSQEGRGIYEQYF.

This clonotype was detected only a few times. This sequence joins TRBV7-3 and TRBJ2-1; 8 bases align to TRBD1. V lost 1 base, J lost 0 bases, and 8 bases stayed unmatched. The CDR3 is 18 residues long. Germline V gene lookup returns CDR1 SGHTA and CDR2 FQGTGA. This CDR3 reads CASSLSRDRFSSYNEQFF. The CDR3 DNA sequence: TGTGCCAGCAGCTTAAGCCGGGACAGGTTTAGCTCCTACAATGAGCAGTTCTTC.

This clonotype was counted once. This chain connects TRBV7-3 to TRBJ2-1; D not certain. The germline V gene has CDR1 SGHTA and CDR2 FQGTGA. The CDR3 spans 14 residues. V was clipped by 5 bases and J by 4 bases, with 12 bases between them. The CDR3 coding sequence is TGTGCCAGCAGCCAAGGGCAAACTTACAATGAGCAGTTCTTC. Protein product: CASSQGQTYNEQFF.

A note on this clonotype: A clone one base away is much larger, so this may be a read error. The J gene is TRBJ2-3, the V gene TRBV28; 9 bases agree with TRBD2. Germline V gene lookup returns CDR1 MDHEN and CDR2 SYDVKM. This CDR3 region has 17 residues. The CDR3 DNA sequence: TGTGCCAGCAGTTTACCAATAACAGGGACTAGCATAGATACGCAGTATTTT. Its translation is CASSLPITGTSIDTQYF.

This clonotype appeared a few times. J is TRBJ2-1 and V is TRBV9; D is perhaps TRBD1 (6 bases). V shed 4 bases and J shed 9 bases, with 26 bases lying between them. CDR3 length: 17 residues. Germline V gives CDR1 SGDLS, CDR2 YYNGEE. The CDR3 is CASSPRLGAGYSGEQFF. The CDR3 coding sequence is TGTGCCAGCAGCCCCCGGTTGGGGGCAGGGTATTCCGGTGAGCAGTTCTTC.

This clonotype occurred a few times. V is TRBV14 and J is TRBJ1-2; D gene ambiguous. The CDR3 covers 11 residues. Germline V gene sequence: CDR1 SGHDN, CDR2 FVKESK. Deletions cut 1 base from V and 8 bases from J, with 5 bases between. CDR3 sequence: CASSQGEGYTF. DNA of the CDR3: TGTGCCAGCAGCCAAGGGGAGGGCTACACCTTC.